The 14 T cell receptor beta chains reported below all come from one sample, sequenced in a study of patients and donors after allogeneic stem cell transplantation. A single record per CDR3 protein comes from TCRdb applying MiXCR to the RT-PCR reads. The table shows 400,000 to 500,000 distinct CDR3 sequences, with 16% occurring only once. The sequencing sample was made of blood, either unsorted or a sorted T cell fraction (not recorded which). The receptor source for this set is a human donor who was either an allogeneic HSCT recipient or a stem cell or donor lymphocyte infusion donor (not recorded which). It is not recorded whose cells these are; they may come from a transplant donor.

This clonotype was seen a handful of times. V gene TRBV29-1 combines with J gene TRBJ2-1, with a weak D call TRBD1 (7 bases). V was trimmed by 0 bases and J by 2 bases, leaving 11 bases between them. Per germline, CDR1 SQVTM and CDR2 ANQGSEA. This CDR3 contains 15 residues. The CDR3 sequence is CSVEEGGTAYNEQFF. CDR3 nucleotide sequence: TGCAGCGTTGAAGAAGGCGGGACAGCCTACAATGAGCAGTTCTTC.

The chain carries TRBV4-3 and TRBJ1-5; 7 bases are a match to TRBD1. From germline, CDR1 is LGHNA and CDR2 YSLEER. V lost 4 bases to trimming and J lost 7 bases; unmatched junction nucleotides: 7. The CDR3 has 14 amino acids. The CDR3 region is CASSRRQGGQPQHF. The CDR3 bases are TGCGCCAGCAGCCGCCGACAGGGAGGACAGCCCCAGCATTTT.

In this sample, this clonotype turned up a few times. DNA for the CDR3: TGCAGCGTTGGAACCTCCCAAGAGACCCAGTACTTC. As protein: CSVGTSQETQYF. V gene TRBV29-1 combines with J gene TRBJ2-5; D call uncertain. The V end was cut by 4 bases, the J end by 1 base, with 7 bases between. The CDR3 has 12 amino acids. Germline assignment: CDR1 SQVTM and CDR2 ANQGSEA.

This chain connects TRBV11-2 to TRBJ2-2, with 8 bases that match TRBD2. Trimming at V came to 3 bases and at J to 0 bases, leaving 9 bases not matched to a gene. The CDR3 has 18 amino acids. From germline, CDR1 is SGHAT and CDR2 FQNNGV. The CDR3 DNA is TGTGCCAGCAGCTTCCCGGGGGGGCGATACTCGAACACCGGGGAGCTGTTTTTT. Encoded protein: CASSFPGGRYSNTGELFF. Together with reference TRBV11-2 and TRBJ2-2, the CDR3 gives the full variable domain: EAGVAQSPRYKIIEKRQSVAFWCNPISGHATLYWYQQILGQGPKLLIQFQNNGVVDDSQLPKDRFSAERLKGVDSTLKIQPAKLEDSAVYLCASSFPGGRYSNTGELFFGEGSRLTVL.

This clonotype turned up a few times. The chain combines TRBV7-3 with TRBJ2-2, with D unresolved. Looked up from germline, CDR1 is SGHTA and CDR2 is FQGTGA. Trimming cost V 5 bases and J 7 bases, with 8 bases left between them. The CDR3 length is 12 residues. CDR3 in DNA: TGTGCCAGCAGCCAGATTGGCGGGGAGCTGTTTTTT. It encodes CASSQIGGELFF.

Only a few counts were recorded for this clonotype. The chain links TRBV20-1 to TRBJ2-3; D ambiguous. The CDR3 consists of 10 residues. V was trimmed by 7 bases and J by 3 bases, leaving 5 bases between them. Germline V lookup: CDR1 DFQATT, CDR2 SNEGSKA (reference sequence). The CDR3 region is CSVETDTQYF. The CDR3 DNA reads TGCAGTGTTGAGACAGATACGCAGTATTTT.

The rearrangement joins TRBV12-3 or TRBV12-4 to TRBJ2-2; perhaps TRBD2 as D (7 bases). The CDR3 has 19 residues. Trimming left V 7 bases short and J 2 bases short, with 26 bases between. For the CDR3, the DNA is TGTGCCAGCATCAATAGGGGGGTTTCTAGCGGTTTTAACACCGGGGAGCTGTTTTTT. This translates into CASINRGVSSGFNTGELFF.

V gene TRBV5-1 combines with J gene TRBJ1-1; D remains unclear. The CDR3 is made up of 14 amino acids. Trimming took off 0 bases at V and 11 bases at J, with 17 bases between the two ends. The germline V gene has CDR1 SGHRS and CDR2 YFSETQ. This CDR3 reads CASSLAGSVLGAFF. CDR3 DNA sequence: TGCGCCAGCAGCTTGGCCGGCAGCGTTCTGGGTGCTTTCTTT.

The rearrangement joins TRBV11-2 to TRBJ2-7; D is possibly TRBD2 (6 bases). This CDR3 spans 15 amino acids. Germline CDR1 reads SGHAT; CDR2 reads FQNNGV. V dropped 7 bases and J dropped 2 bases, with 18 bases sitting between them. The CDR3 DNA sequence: TGTGCCAGCACCCAAAGACTAGAGAGAGCCTACGAGCAGTACTTC. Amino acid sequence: CASTQRLERAYEQYF.

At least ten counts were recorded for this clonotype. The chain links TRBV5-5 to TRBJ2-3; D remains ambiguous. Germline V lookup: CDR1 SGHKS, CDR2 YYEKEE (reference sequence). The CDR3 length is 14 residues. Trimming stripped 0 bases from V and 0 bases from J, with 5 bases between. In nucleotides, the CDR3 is TGTGCCAGCAGCTTGGATCCGAGCACAGATACGCAGTATTTT. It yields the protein CASSLDPSTDTQYF.

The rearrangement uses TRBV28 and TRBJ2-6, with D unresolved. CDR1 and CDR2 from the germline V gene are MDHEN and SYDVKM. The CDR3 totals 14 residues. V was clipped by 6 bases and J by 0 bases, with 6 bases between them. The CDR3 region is CASSRLSGANVLTF. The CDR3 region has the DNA TGTGCCAGCAGCCGACTCTCTGGGGCCAACGTCCTGACTTTC.

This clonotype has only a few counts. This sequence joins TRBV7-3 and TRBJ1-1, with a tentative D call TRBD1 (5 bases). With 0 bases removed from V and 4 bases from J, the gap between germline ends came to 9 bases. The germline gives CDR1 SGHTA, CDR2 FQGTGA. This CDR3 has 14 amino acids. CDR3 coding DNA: TGTGCCAGCAGCTTAACAGGGGAGGGCACTGAAGCTTTCTTT. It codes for CASSLTGEGTEAFF.

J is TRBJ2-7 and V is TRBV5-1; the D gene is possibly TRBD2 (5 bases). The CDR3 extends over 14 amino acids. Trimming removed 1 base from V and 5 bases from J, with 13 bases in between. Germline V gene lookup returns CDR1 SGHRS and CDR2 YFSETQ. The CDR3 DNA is TGCGCCAGCAGCTTGACCCCCGGGGATGACGAGCAGTACTTC. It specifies CASSLTPGDDEQYF.

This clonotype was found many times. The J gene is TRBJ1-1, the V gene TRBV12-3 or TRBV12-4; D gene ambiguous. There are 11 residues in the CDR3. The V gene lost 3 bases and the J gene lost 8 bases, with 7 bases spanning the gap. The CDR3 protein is CASSFSPEAFF. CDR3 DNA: TGTGCCAGCAGTTTTTCCCCCGAAGCTTTCTTT.